This T cell receptor beta chain is from a study of blood T cell repertoires in COVID-19. Study-level background: Sites in the United States, Italy and Spain provided acute and convalescent COVID-19 samples. Sources were T cells, B-cell-depleted T cells, or PBMCs; the material itself was cDNA or gDNA.

Per the authors' pipeline: Amplification of reference gene primers provided the estimated nucleated cell counts. Sequencing was performed with immunoSEQ multiplex PCR; in TCRdb, only in-frame clones are kept and a portion is missing. The DNA was the basis for D and trimming; V, J and clone size are from that table. The table lists around 83,000 clones, around 86% of them singletons. This TCR was recovered from a middle-aged man with active or convalescent COVID-19. The sequenced material came from peripheral blood.

Here the CDR3 DNA reads TGTGCCAGCACCCTCCGGGCGGGAGTAGGATCCTACGAGCAGTACTTC. It translates to CASTLRAGVGSYEQYF. This chain connects TRBV27 to TRBJ2-7; 7 nucleotides agree with TRBD2. The CDR3 loop spans 16 amino acids. Trimming took 7 bases from V and 1 from J; bases not matched to a gene: 13. Germline V gene data show CDR1 as MNHEY and CDR2 as SMNVEV (reference sequence).